This T cell receptor beta chain is from a study of blood T cell repertoires in COVID-19 (TCRdb year 2020). For context, the study as a whole: Samples from collaborators originated in the United States, Italy and Spain and spanned both the acute and convalescent phases of COVID-19. Samples came from the ongoing ImmuneRACE study (first 160 participants) plus 1,254 subjects from 6 global collaborators. Where available, HLA class I and class II types were obtained from metadata supplied by the sample provider rather than from assay-based typing. The material from the prospective study consisted of cDNA or gDNA derived from T cells, B-cell-depleted T cells, or PBMCs. The repertoires were released in a freely available public database intended as a resource for research on the immune response to SARS-CoV-2. Sample metadata almost always included a de-identified subject ID, COVID-19 status, age in years and sex. Deeply sampled blood TCRbeta repertoires from subjects exposed to, actively infected with, or recovered from COVID-19 were included in the dataset.

As for this clone: Its antigen remains unidentified. Base-call qualities are not available, and no considerably larger clone is one nucleotide away.

TCRbeta CDR3 regions were amplified from genomic DNA by means of the immunoSEQ Assay, a bias-controlled multiplex PCR. The original methods were these. Within the assay, amplification of reference gene primers was used to estimate how many nucleated cells each sample contained. To quantify the absolute abundance of each unique TCRbeta CDR3 rearrangement, sequence reads were collapsed and filtered. For each sample, productive Simpson clonality was calculated as the square root of Simpson's diversity index over productive rearrangements. TCRdb holds this immuneACCESS table with in-frame rearrangements only. Some clones are missing; in checked studies, unresolved V genes explain under half, and the rest has no known cause. D and trimming come from the DNA, and the V and J calls and clone size come from that table. The sample table holds 180,000 or so clones, of which 86% were seen once. Together, the top ten hold 2.5% to 3.5% of the sample.

Findings and caveats that apply to the study as a whole: The amount of clinical and demographic metadata varied by source and participant and was provided uncurated.

From a lookup of the germline V gene, CDR1 and CDR2 are SGHVS and FNYEAQ. The cysteine opens and the phenylalanine closes a CDR3 of 15 amino acids. Only CDR3 DNA remains: 45 bases, in frame from the first base. The junction shows trimming of 4 bases on V and 4 bases on J, plus 16 bases between the germline ends. Collaborating institutions collected whole blood in K2EDTA tubes following their own protocols. For TCRbeta analysis, collaborator samples were shipped as frozen whole blood, as isolated PBMCs, or as DNA extracted from either sample type. Sequencing was performed on peripheral blood. The source is a woman in her 30s with active or convalescent COVID-19. The sequence is built from TRBV7-6 and TRBJ1-1, with a tentative D gene TRBD1 over 5 matching bases. CDR3 protein: CASSSQRQGGTEAFF. The DNA reads TGTGCCAGCAGCTCCCAGCGGCAGGGAGGCACTGAAGCTTTCTTT.